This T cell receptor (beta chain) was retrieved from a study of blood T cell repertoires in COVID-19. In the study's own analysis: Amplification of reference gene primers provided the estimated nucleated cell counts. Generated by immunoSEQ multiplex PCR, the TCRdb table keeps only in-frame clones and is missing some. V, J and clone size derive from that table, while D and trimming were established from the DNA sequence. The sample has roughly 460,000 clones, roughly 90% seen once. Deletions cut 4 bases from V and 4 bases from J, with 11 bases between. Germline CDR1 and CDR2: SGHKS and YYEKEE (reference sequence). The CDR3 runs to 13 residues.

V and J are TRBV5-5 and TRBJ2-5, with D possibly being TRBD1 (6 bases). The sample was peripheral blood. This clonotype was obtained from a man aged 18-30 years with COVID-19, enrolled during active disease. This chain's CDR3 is CASSDYRAETQYF. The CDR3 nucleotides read TGTGCCAGCAGCGATTACAGGGCAGAGACCCAGTACTTC.